The next 6 T cell receptor beta chains were all read from a single sample in a study of CD8 T cells in Susac syndrome. About 0.5 to 1 ug RNA was reverse transcribed with random hexamers. Using its own MiXCR run on the immunoSEQ multiplex PCR reads, TCRdb lists one record per CDR3 protein. The top ten clones hold under 0.65% of a sample with more than 70,000 distinct CDR3 sequences, more than 85% of them seen once. The sequenced sample was CD8+ T cells from PBMCs. These receptors were obtained from a human donor with multiple sclerosis.

The CDR3 DNA reads TGCAGTGCTAGTAAGGCTAGCGGGGGGAAAAGTACGCAGTATTTT. Amino acid sequence: CSASKASGGKSTQYF. The chain links TRBV20-1 to TRBJ2-3, with 11 positions matching TRBD2. V trimming: 3 bases; J trimming: 8 bases; junction bases outside the gene matches: 10. The germline CDR1 and CDR2 sequences are DFQATT and SNEGSKA (reference sequence). CDR3 length: 15 residues.

V is TRBV7-8 and J is TRBJ2-3; TRBD2 aligns across 8 bases. This CDR3 has 13 residues. CDR1 SGHVS and CDR2 FQNEAQ come from the germline V gene. After removal of 7 bases from V and 2 bases from J, the junction contained 2 bases not matched to a gene. Here the CDR3 DNA reads TGTGCCAGCACGGGGGGGGTCACAGATACGCAGTATTTT. Its translation is CASTGGVTDTQYF.

The rearrangement joins TRBV6-5 to TRBJ2-2; D is uncertain. The CDR3 is made up of 12 amino acids. With 5 bases removed from V and 3 bases from J, the gap between germline ends came to 4 bases. Germline V CDR1 and CDR2: MNHEY, SVGAGI. CDR3 sequence: CASSPYTGELFF. CDR3 in DNA: TGTGCCAGCAGTCCTTACACCGGGGAGCTGTTTTTT.

This clonotype was counted only a few times. This chain links TRBV6-5 with TRBJ1-6; possibly TRBD1 for D (5 bases). V gave up 0 bases and J gave up 8 bases, with 11 bases separating them. This CDR3 has 15 residues. Germline V gene sequence: CDR1 MNHEY, CDR2 SVGAGI. The CDR3 is CASSYSIGDDSPLHF. In DNA form, the CDR3 reads TGTGCCAGCAGTTACTCGATAGGGGACGATTCACCCCTCCACTTT.

This clonotype came up a few times. The chain joins TRBV5-1 to TRBJ1-2; 7 bases match TRBD1. The germline V gene encodes CDR1 SGHRS and CDR2 YFSETQ. The CDR3 extends over 16 amino acids. After removal of 0 bases from V and 4 bases from J, the junction contained 9 bases not matched to a gene. CDR3 protein: CASSLAGTEEVYGYTF. CDR3 coding DNA: TGCGCCAGCAGCTTGGCCGGGACAGAAGAGGTCTATGGCTACACCTTC.

V is TRBV11-2 and J is TRBJ2-1; the D is unclear. Germline CDR1 SGHAT, CDR2 FQNNGV. The CDR3 spans 11 residues. V was trimmed by 3 bases and J by 5 bases, leaving 2 bases between them. In DNA, the CDR3 is TGTGCCAGCAGCTTGAACAATGAGCAGTTCTTC. Translated, it gives CASSLNNEQFF.